A selection of T cell receptor beta chains follows, all from one sample in a study of Ad26.COV2.S vaccination and SARS-CoV-2 variants. Method: immunoSEQ multiplex PCR; TCRdb's copy keeps in-frame clones and lacks some. The profile shows about 320,000 clones, about 85% of them singletons. This specimen was peripheral blood, taken in a trial of Ad26.COV2.S vaccine versus placebo. The receptors were gathered from a person aged 18-60 years who received the Ad26.COV2.S COVID-19 vaccine or a placebo. Each CDR3 is given with its conserved first and last residue. The D gene is left open where the match is weak. The size entry is marked missing in some rows and otherwise reads once, few, many or a size class.

clone size	J gene	V gene	D gene	CDR3 DNA	CDR3 protein
few	TRBJ1-2	TRBV4-2	TRBD1	TGTGCCAGCAGCCAAGCGACAGGGGCTAGGGTTATCGACTATGGCTACACCTTC	CASSQATGARVIDYGYTF
.	TRBJ1-1	TRBV19	.	TGTGCCAGTAGTATCCCAGGGCAGAACACTGAAGCTTTCTTT	CASSIPGQNTEAFF
.	TRBJ2-5	TRBV13	.	TGTGCCAGCAGCTCCCGGGGCGGGTTCCAAGAGACCCAGTACTTC	CASSSRGGFQETQYF
.	TRBJ2-5	TRBV13	.	TGTGCCAGCAGCTTAGACCCCGGGAGTAAAGAGACCCAGTACTTC	CASSLDPGSKETQYF
.	TRBJ2-2	TRBV29-1	.	TGCAGCGCCCTGACACGTAACACCGGGGAGCTGTTTTTT	CSALTRNTGELFF
.	TRBJ1-2	TRBV9	.	TGTGCCAGCAGCCGTTCCGAGGAGGGAGGCTATGGCTACACCTTC	CASSRSEEGGYGYTF
.	TRBJ1-5	TRBV24-1	.	TGTGCCACCGGGGAAGGGGGATTCAATCAGCCCCAGCATTTT	CATGEGGFNQPQHF
.	TRBJ1-1	TRBV7-9	.	TGTGCCAGCAGCTTAGGACAGATAAACACTGAAGCTTTCTTT	CASSLGQINTEAFF
.	TRBJ1-6	TRBV7-2	.	TGTGCCAGCAGCTTCGGGGGGCTGGGTTCACCCCTCCACTTT	CASSFGGLGSPLHF
.	TRBJ1-2	TRBV6-5	TRBD1	TGTGCCAGCAGGACGACAGGGGAGCGCTATGGCTACACCTTC	CASRTTGERYGYTF
.	TRBJ2-1	TRBV6-4	TRBD2	TGTGCCAGCAGCGGGACTAGCGTGTCTGAGCAGTTCTTC	CASSGTSVSEQFF
many	TRBJ1-6	TRBV5-4	.	TGTGCCAGCAGCGGGGGGACTGCGGATTCACCCCTCCACTTT	CASSGGTADSPLHF
.	TRBJ1-1	TRBV19	.	TGTGCCAGTAGTGCCGTGGGAAGGGGCTTCTTTTCGAACACTGAAGCTTTCTTT	CASSAVGRGFFSNTEAFF
.	TRBJ1-3	TRBV5-8	TRBD1	TGTGCCAGCAGCTTGGCCGGGACAGCTGGAAACACCATATATTTT	CASSLAGTAGNTIYF
.	TRBJ2-2	TRBV11-2	TRBD2	TGTGCCAGCAGGGGGACTAGCGAAGGAACCGGGGAGCTGTTTTTT	CASRGTSEGTGELFF
.	TRBJ1-2	TRBV28	TRBD1	TGTGCCTCACAGACAGGGATAAGCTATGGCTACACCTTC	CASQTGISYGYTF
.	TRBJ2-6	TRBV2	.	TGTGCCAGCAGTGGAGCCAATTCTGGGGCCAACGTCCTGACTTTC	CASSGANSGANVLTF
.	TRBJ2-5	TRBV4-1	.	TGCGCCAGCAGCCAAGACCGGTCAGGCTTTCCCCAGTACTTC	CASSQDRSGFPQYF
.	TRBJ2-3	TRBV5-1	.	TGCGCCAGCAGCTCCATTAGCACAGATACGCAGTATTTT	CASSSISTDTQYF
many	TRBJ1-2	TRBV27	TRBD1	TGTGCCAGCACTTCTCAGTTCGACAGGGGTCCTAACTATGGCTACACCTTC	CASTSQFDRGPNYGYTF
few	TRBJ1-1	TRBV29-1	.	TGCAGCGTTTCGGAGGGAAACACTGAAGCTTTCTTT	CSVSEGNTEAFF
once	TRBJ2-7	TRBV28	TRBD1	TGTGCCAGCAGTCCACAGACAGGGGGCGCTGGGATCCCCTACGAGCAGTACTTC	CASSPQTGGAGIPYEQYF
.	TRBJ1-2	TRBV29-1	TRBD1	TGCAGCGTCGGGAACTCACCGGGACAGGGGTTAAGGATGGACTATGGCTACACCTTC	CSVGNSPGQGLRMDYGYTF
.	TRBJ1-1	TRBV29-1	.	TGCAGCGTACAGGGTCGTGTTGCCACTGAAGCTTTCTTT	CSVQGRVATEAFF
.	TRBJ1-2	TRBV6-5	.	TGTGCCAGCAACATGATGGTAGACTATGGCTACACCTTC	CASNMMVDYGYTF
.	TRBJ1-2	TRBV28	.	TGTGCCAGCAGGTCTAATGGCTACACCTTC	CASRSNGYTF
.	TRBJ1-3	TRBV5-1	.	TGCGCCAGCAGGCCCACTATCTCTGGAAACACCATATATTTT	CASRPTISGNTIYF
.	TRBJ2-1	TRBV30	.	TGTGCCTGGAGTTTTAGCGCTACTACGTTCTTC	CAWSFSATTFF
.	TRBJ1-4	TRBV5-8	.	TGTGCCAGCAGCCCGCGACGTGGAGGTAATGAAAAACTGTTTTTT	CASSPRRGGNEKLFF
once	TRBJ1-2	TRBV11-1	.	TGTGCCAGCAGCTTGGGCTCAGGGGTCTATGGCTACACCTTC	CASSLGSGVYGYTF
.	TRBJ2-1	TRBV7-2	TRBD2	TGTGCCAGCAGCTTACTTCCTGTTCTAGCGGGGAATACTGAGCAGTTCTTC	CASSLLPVLAGNTEQFF
.	TRBJ1-2	TRBV6-5	TRBD1	TGTGCCAGCAGGCAGGGGGAAGGCTTTAACTATGGCTACACCTTC	CASRQGEGFNYGYTF
.	TRBJ1-4	TRBV7-9	TRBD1	TGTGCCAGCAGCTTCGGACAGGGGGCCGGAAAACTGTTTTTT	CASSFGQGAGKLFF
.	TRBJ1-3	TRBV5-1	.	TGCGCCAGCAGCTTACAGGGTAATGGAAACACCATATATTTT	CASSLQGNGNTIYF
.	TRBJ1-5	TRBV28	.	TGTGCCAGCAGTTTACTCCAGGGGAACCATCAGCCCCAGCATTTT	CASSLLQGNHQPQHF
few	TRBJ1-6	TRBV2	TRBD1	TGTGCCAGCAGGGGACAGGGGGGGGCCCATTCACCCCTCCACTTT	CASRGQGGAHSPLHF
.	TRBJ1-6	TRBV27	TRBD1	TGTGCCAGCAGTCTCCGACAGGGAAATTCACCCCTCCACTTT	CASSLRQGNSPLHF
.	TRBJ1-5	TRBV25-1	.	TGTGCCAGCAGTCCAACAGGGTTTATGGGTCAGCCCCAGCATTTT	CASSPTGFMGQPQHF
.	TRBJ2-7	TRBV10-3	TRBD1	TGTGCCATCAGTGAGCCCGGGACAGGGGCCTACGAGCAGTACTTC	CAISEPGTGAYEQYF
.	TRBJ1-3	TRBV5-1	.	TGCGCCAGCAGCTGGGACCGGGGAGGTGGAAACACCATATATTTT	CASSWDRGGGNTIYF
.	TRBJ2-5	TRBV6-5	TRBD1	TGTGCCAGCACCCTAATTGGGGACAGGTTGGAGACCCAGTACTTC	CASTLIGDRLETQYF
.	TRBJ1-4	TRBV19	.	TGTGCCAGCAGGGCAGGGGAGGGTGAAAAACTGTTTTTT	CASRAGEGEKLFF
.	TRBJ2-1	TRBV7-3	TRBD1	TGTGCCAGCAGCCCAACGACAGGGCCTGAGCAGTTCTTC	CASSPTTGPEQFF
.	TRBJ1-4	TRBV28	.	TGTGCCAGCAGTTTCCATGGGGCTGCAACTAATGAAAAACTGTTTTTT	CASSFHGAATNEKLFF
.	TRBJ2-2	TRBV19	.	TGTGCCAGTAGTTTTTCCCATACGAACACCGGGGAGCTGTTTTTT	CASSFSHTNTGELFF
.	TRBJ1-5	TRBV11-2	.	TGTGCCAGCAGCACAGACGGTAGCAATCAGCCCCAGCATTTT	CASSTDGSNQPQHF
.	TRBJ1-2	TRBV6-6	.	TGTGCCAGCAGTTACGGGAGGACAGTCGAAGACTATGGCTACACCTTC	CASSYGRTVEDYGYTF
.	TRBJ2-3	TRBV27	TRBD2	TGTGCCAGCAGTCCCTTAGCGGGGCTCATCACAGATACGCAGTATTTT	CASSPLAGLITDTQYF
once	TRBJ2-1	TRBV5-4	.	TGTGCCAGCAGTAGAATGGGAGGGGGGGCCTTCGATGAGCAGTTCTTC	CASSRMGGGAFDEQFF
.	TRBJ2-5	TRBV2	TRBD2	TGTGCCAGCCTCCGGACTAGCGGGGGGGACCAAGAGACCCAGTACTTC	CASLRTSGGDQETQYF
.	TRBJ2-7	TRBV5-1	TRBD1	TGCGCCAGCAGCTTGGGGGACAGCTCCTACGAGCAGTACTTC	CASSLGDSSYEQYF
.	TRBJ2-2	TRBV7-3	.	TGTGCCAGCAGCTCTGTTGGAACCGGGGAGCTGTTTTTT	CASSSVGTGELFF
.	TRBJ2-1	TRBV20-1	.	TGCAGTGCTGGTGGGAGTAGCTACAATGAGCAGTTCTTC	CSAGGSSYNEQFF
.	TRBJ2-7	TRBV20-1	TRBD2	TGCAGTGCTGGTGATAGCGGGGGGCACTCCTACGAGCAGTACTTC	CSAGDSGGHSYEQYF
.	TRBJ2-1	TRBV5-1	TRBD1	TGCGCCAGCAATTCCGGGACAGGGATCTACAATGAGCAGTTCTTC	CASNSGTGIYNEQFF